The 29 T cell receptor beta chains reported below all come from one sample, sequenced in a study of CD8 T cells in ankylosing spondylitis. Using its own MiXCR run on the 5' RACE reads, TCRdb lists one record per CDR3 protein. The sample holds 250,000 or so distinct CDR3 sequences, 20% to 30% seen once. Sequenced: blood, either unsorted or a sorted T cell fraction (not recorded which). These receptor sequences come from a male donor with ankylosing spondylitis or in good health (not recorded which).

This clonotype was seen a few times. V gene TRBV20-1 combines with J gene TRBJ2-6; 8 nucleotides agree with TRBD1. CDR3 length: 13 residues. With V trimmed by 5 bases and J by 3 bases, 0 bases remained unmatched. CDR1 and CDR2 from the germline V gene are DFQATT and SNEGSKA (reference sequence). CDR3: CSAGQGGANVLTF. CDR3 sequence (DNA): TGCAGTGCTGGACAGGGTGGGGCCAACGTCCTGACTTTC.

V usage is TRBV7-6 and J usage is TRBJ2-5; possibly TRBD1 for D (6 bases). Trimming stripped 1 base from V and 3 bases from J, with 9 bases between. The CDR3 consists of 14 residues. Germline CDR1 reads SGHVS; CDR2 reads FNYEAQ. CDR3 sequence: CASSLDRVEETQYF. The DNA for the CDR3 is TGTGCCAGCAGCTTAGACAGGGTGGAAGAGACCCAGTACTTC.

This clonotype turned up a few times. The chain uses TRBV20-1 and TRBJ1-5; D remains unclear. CDR1 DFQATT and CDR2 SNEGSKA come from the germline V gene (reference sequence). V was clipped by 2 bases and J by 3 bases, with 8 bases between them. The CDR3 sequence is 13 residues long. The CDR3 region has the DNA TGCAGTGCTAGATTCGGTAACAATCAGCCCCAGCATTTT. Protein sequence: CSARFGNNQPQHF.

J is TRBJ1-5 and V is TRBV12-3 or TRBV12-4, with D possibly matching TRBD1 (5 bases). Trimming shortened V by 3 bases and J by 2 bases, and 14 bases separated the two germline ends. The CDR3 is 16 residues long. For the CDR3, the DNA is TGTGCCAGCAGTTTTAGGGGCCAGGGAGGCAATCAGCCCCAGCATTTT. Translated, it gives CASSFRGQGGNQPQHF.

This clonotype was detected a few times. The chain carries TRBV12-3 or TRBV12-4 and TRBJ2-1; 13 bases fit TRBD2. The CDR3 has 15 amino acids. With 0 bases clipped from V and 7 bases from J, the junction kept 0 bases outside the gene matches. The CDR3 coding sequence is TGTGCCAGCAGTTTAGCGGGACTAGCGGGGAATGAGCAGTTCTTC. This encodes CASSLAGLAGNEQFF.

The chain links TRBV20-1 to TRBJ2-6, with a weak D call TRBD2 (6 bases). V dropped 1 base and J dropped 0 bases, with 10 bases sitting between them. Germline CDR1 is DFQATT and CDR2 is SNEGSKA (reference sequence). The CDR3 contains 16 residues. CDR3 amino acids: CSARVGTRSGANVLTF. The CDR3 nucleotides are TGCAGTGCTAGAGTTGGGACTCGCTCTGGGGCCAACGTCCTGACTTTC.

V usage is TRBV20-1 and J usage is TRBJ2-3; 7 positions match TRBD2. The V segment lost 4 bases and the J segment 0 bases; nucleotides outside the gene matches: 7. Looked up from germline, CDR1 is DFQATT and CDR2 is SNEGSKA (reference sequence). The CDR3 consists of 15 residues. CDR3 sequence (DNA): TGCAGTGCTACCCGAAGCGGGACGAGCACAGATACGCAGTATTTT. Translated: CSATRSGTSTDTQYF.

This clonotype was found many times. The chain links TRBV12-3 or TRBV12-4 to TRBJ1-3; possibly TRBD1 for D (5 bases). This CDR3 has 14 residues. Trimming took off 3 bases at V and 4 bases at J, with 10 bases between the two ends. This CDR3 is CASSLRGFGNTIYF. The CDR3 DNA follows: TGTGCCAGCAGTTTGCGGGGGTTCGGAAACACCATATATTTT.

The CDR3: CASSLGPGGETQYF. In DNA, the CDR3 is TGTGCCAGCAGCTTAGGGCCGGGTGGGGAGACCCAGTACTTC. This chain joins TRBV7-7 and TRBJ2-5, with no clear D. The V and J ends lost 1 base and 5 bases respectively, with 11 bases between them. Germline V gene sequence: CDR1 SSHAT, CDR2 FNYEAQ (reference sequence). This CDR3 contains 14 residues.

V usage is TRBV20-1 and J usage is TRBJ2-7; 10 bases align to TRBD2. The CDR3 totals 15 residues. CDR1 and CDR2 (germline): DFQATT, SNEGSKA (reference sequence). The V segment lost 2 bases and the J segment 7 bases; nucleotides outside the gene matches: 11. Here the CDR3 DNA reads TGCAGTGCTAGACCCCCGAGCGGGGGGGCTCGGGAGCAGTACTTC. Protein product: CSARPPSGGAREQYF.

The chain employs TRBV20-1 and TRBJ2-4, with 10 bases aligning to TRBD1. Germline lookup yields CDR1 DFQATT and CDR2 SNEGSKA (reference sequence). The CDR3 runs 11 residues. V lost 6 bases and J lost 11; bases outside the gene matches: 4. The CDR3 sequence is CSAGTGEVQYF. The CDR3 bases are TGCAGTGCCGGGACAGGGGAGGTTCAGTACTTC.

This clonotype was observed at least ten times. The chain couples TRBV15 to TRBJ2-1, with TRBD1 matching over 8 bases. J was trimmed by 2 bases and V by 6 bases; bases with no gene match: 6. Germline CDR1 is LNHNV and CDR2 is YYDKDF (reference sequence). This CDR3 spans 15 amino acids. Here the CDR3 reads CATSPGTGAYNEQFF. For the CDR3, the DNA is TGTGCCACCAGTCCCGGGACAGGTGCCTACAATGAGCAGTTCTTC.

The chain joins TRBV12-3 or TRBV12-4 to TRBJ2-2; D is ambiguous. The CDR3 totals 14 residues. The V and J ends lost 6 bases and 3 bases respectively, with 11 bases between them. In DNA form, the CDR3 reads TGTGCCAGCAGGGAGTCAAGGTACACCGGGGAGCTGTTTTTT. Its protein product is CASRESRYTGELFF.

This clonotype was picked up many times. This chain joins TRBV10-3 and TRBJ1-4; no firm D call. Trimming pared 8 bases from V and 6 bases from J, leaving 16 bases between. The CDR3 runs 14 residues. CDR1 is ENHRY, CDR2 SYGVKD, per germline. CDR3: CAIRKGLVDEKLFF. The CDR3, as DNA: TGTGCCATCCGGAAAGGGTTGGTGGATGAAAAACTGTTTTTT.

This clonotype showed up many times. The rearrangement links TRBV5-1 to TRBJ2-1; 9 bases are a match to TRBD2. Trimming cost V 4 bases and J 1 base; bases outside gene matches: 9. Germline assignment: CDR1 SGHRS and CDR2 YFSETQ. This CDR3 has 17 amino acids. CDR3 DNA: TGCGCCAGCAGCCGTACTTTTAGCGGGGGTTCCTACAATGAGCAGTTCTTC. The encoded protein is CASSRTFSGGSYNEQFF. Variable domain in full (rest from reference TRBV5-1 and TRBJ2-1): KAGVTQTPRYLIKTRGQQVTLSCSPISGHRSVSWYQQTPGQGLQFLFEYFSETQRNKGNFPGRFSGRQFSNSRSEMNVSTLELGDSALYLCASSRTFSGGSYNEQFFGPGTRLTVL.

This clonotype was counted at least ten times. The chain combines TRBV15 with TRBJ2-3; D is unclear. CDR3 length: 14 amino acids. Trimming shortened V by 0 bases and J by 7 bases, and 11 bases separated the two germline ends. Germline CDR1 reads LNHNV; CDR2 reads YYDKDF (reference sequence). CDR3 in amino acids: CATSRDLKGNTQYF. CDR3 DNA sequence: TGTGCCACCAGCAGAGATCTAAAAGGGAATACGCAGTATTTT. Using reference TRBV15 and TRBJ2-3 for the parts outside the CDR3, the full variable domain is DAMVIQNPRYQVTQFGKPVTLSCSQTLNHNVMYWYQQKSSQAPKLLFHYYDKDFNNEADTPDNFQSRRPNTSFCFLDIRSPGLGDTAMYLCATSRDLKGNTQYFGPGTRLTVL.

In this sample, this clonotype turned up a few times. V usage is TRBV10-1 and J usage is TRBJ2-5; a weak D match, TRBD2 (6 bases). Germline-derived CDR1 and CDR2 are WNHNN and SYGVQD (reference sequence). Trimming cost V 3 bases and J 2 bases, with 13 bases left between them. The CDR3 contains 15 residues. This chain's CDR3 is CASSDGGLEQETQYF. The DNA for the CDR3 is TGCGCCAGCAGTGACGGGGGACTGGAGCAAGAGACCCAGTACTTC.

The J gene is TRBJ2-1, the V gene TRBV20-1; the match to TRBD1 covers 8 bases. Germline CDR1 DFQATT, CDR2 SNEGSKA (reference sequence). The V segment lost 5 bases and the J segment 4 bases; nucleotides outside the gene matches: 7. The CDR3 runs 14 residues. The CDR3 nucleotides read TGCAGTGCTCCGGACAGGGCCTTATACAATGAGCAGTTCTTC. Encoded protein: CSAPDRALYNEQFF.

The chain carries TRBV15 and TRBJ2-3; the D call may be TRBD1 or TRBD2 (6 bases each). The CDR3 extends over 11 amino acids. In germline, CDR1 is LNHNV, CDR2 YYDKDF (reference sequence). The ends were cut back, 8 bases at V and 6 bases at J, with 9 bases in the middle. The CDR3 spells CATGGGDTQYF. The CDR3 DNA reads TGTGCCACCGGAGGGGGGGATACGCAGTATTTT.

This clonotype has just a few counts. CDR3 loop: CATSGWTGSETQYF. CDR3 nucleotide sequence: TGTGCCACCAGCGGATGGACAGGGAGTGAGACCCAGTACTTC. The chain links TRBV15 to TRBJ2-5, with 8 bases fitting TRBD1. After removal of 5 bases from V and 5 bases from J, the junction contained 7 bases not matched to a gene. Per germline, CDR1 LNHNV and CDR2 YYDKDF (reference sequence). The CDR3 has 14 residues.

This clonotype was counted only a few times. One end of the junction varies from germline; a read error may be responsible. The chain carries TRBV6-5 and TRBJ2-3; perhaps TRBD1 as D (6 bases). Germline values: CDR1 MNHEY, CDR2 SVGAGI. The CDR3 is 16 amino acids. The CDR3 DNA reads as TGTGCCAGCAGTGACTCTTCCAGGGGTCCCACAGATACGCAGTATTTT. As protein: CASSDSSRGPTDTQYF.

V and J are TRBV10-3 and TRBJ2-3; D possibly corresponds to TRBD2 (5 bases). The CDR3 sequence is 13 residues long. CDR1 is ENHRY and CDR2 is SYGVKD in the germline V gene. V was clipped by 3 bases and J by 3 bases, with 7 bases between them. CDR3 sequence: CAISDGETDTQYF. The CDR3 coding sequence is TGTGCCATCAGTGACGGGGAGACAGATACGCAGTATTTT.

Ten or more counts support this clonotype. The chain links TRBV12-3 or TRBV12-4 to TRBJ1-4; tentatively, D is TRBD1 (5 bases). The CDR3 has 14 residues. V was pared by 1 base and J by 6 bases, with 9 bases between. In DNA, the CDR3 is TGTGCCAGCAGTTTAGGACAGCCAGATGAAAAACTGTTTTTT. It translates to CASSLGQPDEKLFF.

This clonotype showed up many times. The V and J genes are TRBV15 and TRBJ2-2; 12 bases line up with TRBD1. Germline V gene lookup returns CDR1 LNHNV and CDR2 YYDKDF (reference sequence). The CDR3 is 15 residues long. J lost 7 bases, V lost 8 bases, and 8 bases had no gene match. The CDR3 here is CATSGQGARDGELFF. For the CDR3, the DNA is TGTGCCACCTCGGGACAGGGGGCCCGTGACGGGGAGCTGTTTTTT.

The chain recombines TRBV20-1 with TRBJ1-6, with D possibly TRBD1 on 5 matching bases. This CDR3 is built from 14 residues. Germline CDR1 reads DFQATT; CDR2 reads SNEGSKA (reference sequence). V was pared by 3 bases and J by 7 bases, with 13 bases between. The CDR3 sequence is CSASRPGWNSPLHF. Written as DNA, the CDR3 is TGCAGTGCTAGTCGCCCAGGGTGGAATTCACCCCTCCACTTT.

This clonotype was counted at least ten times. The rearrangement links TRBV27 to TRBJ1-2; D gene ambiguous. This CDR3 has 14 amino acids. Germline CDR1 is MNHEY and CDR2 is SMNVEV (reference sequence). V was pared by 2 bases and J by 5 bases, with 12 bases between. CDR3 protein: CASSLGGQPYGYTF. In nucleotides, the CDR3 is TGTGCCAGCAGTTTAGGTGGGCAGCCATATGGCTACACCTTC.

This clonotype was picked up a small number of times. This chain connects TRBV12-3 or TRBV12-4 to TRBJ1-6; no definite D call. Trimming removed 4 bases from V and 14 bases from J, with 9 bases in between. This CDR3 is built from 11 residues. The CDR3 DNA is TGTGCCAGCAGTTACGGGGATGCCCTCCACTTT. Its translation: CASSYGDALHF.

This clonotype has a count of ten or more. V gene TRBV29-1 combines with J gene TRBJ1-1; D is perhaps TRBD1 (6 bases). The germline V and J ends were trimmed by 3 bases and 1 base, with 6 bases remaining between them. This CDR3 spans 12 amino acids. Germline lookup yields CDR1 SQVTM and CDR2 ANQGSEA. The CDR3: CSVEGANTEAFF. CDR3 in DNA: TGCAGCGTTGAGGGGGCGAACACTGAAGCTTTCTTT.

The table lists this clonotype with a few counts. The CDR3 DNA reads TGTGCCATCAGTCCGGGACAGTCCGAGCAGTACTTC. Protein product: CAISPGQSEQYF. The V and J genes are TRBV10-3 and TRBJ2-7; 7 bases are shared with TRBD1. V was clipped by 5 bases and J by 6 bases; unmatched bases: 4. This CDR3 has 12 amino acids. Looked up from germline, CDR1 is ENHRY and CDR2 is SYGVKD.